The present TCR beta chain was sequenced within a study of identical twins. The CDR3 is 14 residues long. Trimming cost V 2 bases and J 3 bases; bases outside gene matches: 4. This clonotype was observed many times. A single record per CDR3 protein comes from TCRdb applying MiXCR to the 5' RACE reads. Found here are 690,000 or so distinct CDR3 sequences, 6% to 6.5% of them singletons; the top ten hold roughly 1.8%. Sequences were obtained from naive T cells sorted from blood. This chain links TRBV12-3 or TRBV12-4 with TRBJ2-7, with 7 bases lining up with TRBD2. The TCR comes from a man between 18 and 35 years old in good health. CDR3 residues: CASSLRASGYEQYF. The CDR3 DNA follows: TGTGCCAGCAGTTTAAGGGCTAGCGGCTACGAGCAGTACTTC.